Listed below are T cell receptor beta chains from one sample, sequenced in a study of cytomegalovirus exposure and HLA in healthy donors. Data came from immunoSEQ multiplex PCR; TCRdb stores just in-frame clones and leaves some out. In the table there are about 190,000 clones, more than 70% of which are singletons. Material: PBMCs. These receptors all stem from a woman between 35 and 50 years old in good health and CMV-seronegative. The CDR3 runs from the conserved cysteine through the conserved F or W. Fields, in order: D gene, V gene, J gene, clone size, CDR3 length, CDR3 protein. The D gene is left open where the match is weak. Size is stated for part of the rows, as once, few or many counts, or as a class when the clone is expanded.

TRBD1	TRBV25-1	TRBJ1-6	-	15	CASSENDRGNSPLHF
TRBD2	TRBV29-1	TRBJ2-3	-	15	CSVVGTSGTSDTQYF
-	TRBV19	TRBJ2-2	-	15	CASSIAGVGTGELFF
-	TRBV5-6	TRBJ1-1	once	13	CASRKWGLTEAFF
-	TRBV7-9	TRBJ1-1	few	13	CASSLEHGHEAFF
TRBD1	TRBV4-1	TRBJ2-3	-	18	CASSQMGGLTGDTDTQYF
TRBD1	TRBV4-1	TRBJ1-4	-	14	CASSPRDSGEKLFF
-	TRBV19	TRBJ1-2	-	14	CASSSRGRTYGYTF
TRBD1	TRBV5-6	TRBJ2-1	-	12	CASSRDRAGQFF
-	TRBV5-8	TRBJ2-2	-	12	CASSLRGRELFF
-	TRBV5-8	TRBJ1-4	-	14	CASSFGGYYEKLFF
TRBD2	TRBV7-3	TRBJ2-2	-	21	CSSSLTGGTSGVLTNTGELFF
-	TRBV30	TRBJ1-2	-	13	CAWSPDSHYGYTF
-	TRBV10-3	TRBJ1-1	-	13	CAISVKQNTEAFF
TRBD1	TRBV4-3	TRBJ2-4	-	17	CASSQDGTGSSKNIQYF
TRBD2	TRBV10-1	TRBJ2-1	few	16	CASRTGTSGLYSEQFF
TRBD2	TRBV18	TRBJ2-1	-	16	CASSPQLAGGYNEQFF
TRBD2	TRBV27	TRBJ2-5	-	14	CASSLGGRGETQYF
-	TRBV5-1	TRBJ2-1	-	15	CASSLGDSSYNEQFF
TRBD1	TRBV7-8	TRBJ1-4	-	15	CASRPRRTGVEKLFF
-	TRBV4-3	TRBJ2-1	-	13	CASSQEPGNEQFF
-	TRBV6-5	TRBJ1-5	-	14	CASSYHRDNQPQHF
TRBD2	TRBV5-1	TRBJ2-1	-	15	CASSRRTSGNNEQFF
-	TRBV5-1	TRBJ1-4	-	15	CASSLEGRPHEKLFF
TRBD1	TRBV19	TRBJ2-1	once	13	CASSIVTGTGEFF
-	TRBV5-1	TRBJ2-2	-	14	CASKKDSGTGELFF
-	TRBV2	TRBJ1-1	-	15	CASSENEQGRTEAFF
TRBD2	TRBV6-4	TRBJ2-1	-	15	CASSQALAGYGEQFF
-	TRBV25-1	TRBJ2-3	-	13	CASGGAGTDTQYF
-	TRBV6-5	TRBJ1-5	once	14	CASSPDSLNQPQHF
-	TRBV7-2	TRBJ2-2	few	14	CASSWGANTGELFF
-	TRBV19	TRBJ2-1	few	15	CASSMGLLSYNEQFF
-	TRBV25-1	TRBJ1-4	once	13	CASTRNPNEKLFF
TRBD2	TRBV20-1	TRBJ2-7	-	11	CSARAGGEQYF
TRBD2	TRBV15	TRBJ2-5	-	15	CATSRDPGTRETQYF
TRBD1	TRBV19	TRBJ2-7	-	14	CASSGQGGTYEQYF